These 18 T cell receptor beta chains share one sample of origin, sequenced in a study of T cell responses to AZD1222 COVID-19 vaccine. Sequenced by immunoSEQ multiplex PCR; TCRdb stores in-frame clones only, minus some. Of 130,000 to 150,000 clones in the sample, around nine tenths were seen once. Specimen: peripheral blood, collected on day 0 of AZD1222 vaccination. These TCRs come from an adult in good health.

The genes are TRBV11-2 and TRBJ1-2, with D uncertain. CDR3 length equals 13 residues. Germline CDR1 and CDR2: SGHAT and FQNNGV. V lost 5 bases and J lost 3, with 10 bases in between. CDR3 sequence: CASSPARYYGYTF. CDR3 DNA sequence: TGTGCCAGCAGCCCGGCCCGGTACTATGGCTACACCTTC.

CDR3 sequence (DNA): TGTGCCAGCACCTATACCCGGGGCAGCTTACTTCCAACTAATGAAAAACTGTTTTTT. Protein sequence: CASTYTRGSLLPTNEKLFF. The chain is built from TRBV28 and TRBJ1-4; D perhaps matches TRBD1 (5 bases). The CDR3 covers 19 residues. Germline V gives CDR1 MDHEN, CDR2 SYDVKM. Trimming cost V 7 bases and J 0 bases, with 24 bases left between them.

This CDR3 is CAWSTWTGAYEQYF. CDR3 DNA sequence: TGTGCCTGGAGTACGTGGACAGGAGCCTACGAGCAGTACTTC. The chain uses TRBV30 and TRBJ2-7, with 7 bases lining up with TRBD1. CDR3 length equals 14 residues. CDR1 is GTSNPN, CDR2 SVGIG, per germline (reference sequence). V lost 2 bases, J lost 2 bases, and 6 bases stayed unmatched.

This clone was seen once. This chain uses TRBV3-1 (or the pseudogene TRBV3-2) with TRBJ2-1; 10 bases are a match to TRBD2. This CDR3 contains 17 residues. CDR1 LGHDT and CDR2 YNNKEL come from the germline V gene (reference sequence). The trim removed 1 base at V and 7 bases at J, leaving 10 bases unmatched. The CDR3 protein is CASSQVLIAGGDNEQFF. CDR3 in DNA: TGTGCCAGCAGCCAAGTCTTAATAGCGGGAGGCGATAATGAGCAGTTCTTC.

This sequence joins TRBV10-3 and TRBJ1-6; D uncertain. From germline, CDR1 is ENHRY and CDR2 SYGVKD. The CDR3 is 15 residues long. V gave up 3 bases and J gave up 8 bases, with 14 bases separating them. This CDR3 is CAISESSGNDSPLHF. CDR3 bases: TGTGCCATCAGTGAATCATCCGGTAACGATTCACCCCTCCACTTT.

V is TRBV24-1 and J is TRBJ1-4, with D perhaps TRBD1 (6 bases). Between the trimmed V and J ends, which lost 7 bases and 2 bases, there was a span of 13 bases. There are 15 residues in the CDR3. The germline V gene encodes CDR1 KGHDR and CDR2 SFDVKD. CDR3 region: CATRLNRDTNEKLFF. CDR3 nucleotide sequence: TGTGCCACCAGATTAAACAGGGATACTAATGAAAAACTGTTTTTT.

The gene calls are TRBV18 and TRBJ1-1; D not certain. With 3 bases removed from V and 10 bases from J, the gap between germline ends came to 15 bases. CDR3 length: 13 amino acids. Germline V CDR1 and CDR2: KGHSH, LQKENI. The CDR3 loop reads CASSPQDNRGAFF. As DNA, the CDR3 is TGTGCCAGCTCACCTCAAGACAATCGTGGAGCTTTCTTT.

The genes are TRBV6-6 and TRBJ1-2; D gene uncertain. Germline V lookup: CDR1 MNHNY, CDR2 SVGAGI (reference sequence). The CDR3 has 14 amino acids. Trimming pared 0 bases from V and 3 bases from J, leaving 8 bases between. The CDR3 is CASSYSAGYYGYTF. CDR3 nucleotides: TGTGCCAGCAGTTACTCGGCAGGATACTATGGCTACACCTTC.

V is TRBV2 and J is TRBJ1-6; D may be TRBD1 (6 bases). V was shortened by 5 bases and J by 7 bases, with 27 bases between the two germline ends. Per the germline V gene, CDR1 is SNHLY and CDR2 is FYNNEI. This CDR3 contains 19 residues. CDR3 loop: CASSPITTRQARGNSPLHF. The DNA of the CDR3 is TGTGCCAGCAGTCCTATCACAACCCGACAGGCCCGGGGAAATTCACCCCTCCACTTT. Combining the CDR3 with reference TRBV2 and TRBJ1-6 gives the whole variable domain EPEVTQTPSHQVTQMGQEVILRCVPISNHLYFYWYRQILGQKVEFLVSFYNNEISEKSEIFDDQFSVERPDGSNFTLKIRSTKLEDSAMYFCASSPITTRQARGNSPLHFGNGTRLTVT.

The chain's CDR3 is CASSPMPGIDYGYTF. Written as DNA, the CDR3 is TGTGCCAGCTCACCAATGCCGGGGATTGACTATGGCTACACCTTC. The chain couples TRBV18 to TRBJ1-2; D is uncertain. Germline values: CDR1 KGHSH, CDR2 LQKENI. V lost 2 bases and J lost 3, with 13 bases in between. The CDR3 has 15 residues.

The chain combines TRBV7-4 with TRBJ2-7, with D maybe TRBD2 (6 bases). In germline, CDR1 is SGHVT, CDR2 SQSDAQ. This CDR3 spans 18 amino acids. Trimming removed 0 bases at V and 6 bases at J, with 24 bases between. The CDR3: CASSLAYLRDHRAPEQYF. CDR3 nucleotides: TGTGCCAGCAGCTTAGCCTATCTGCGGGACCACCGAGCCCCCGAGCAGTACTTC.

CDR3 loop: CASSDEREQPQHF. The CDR3, as DNA: TGTGCCAGCAGTGATGAAAGGGAACAGCCCCAGCATTTT. This chain links TRBV2 with TRBJ1-5; D remains ambiguous. Germline V lookup: CDR1 SNHLY, CDR2 FYNNEI. V dropped 3 bases and J dropped 7 bases, with 10 bases sitting between them. There are 13 residues in the CDR3.

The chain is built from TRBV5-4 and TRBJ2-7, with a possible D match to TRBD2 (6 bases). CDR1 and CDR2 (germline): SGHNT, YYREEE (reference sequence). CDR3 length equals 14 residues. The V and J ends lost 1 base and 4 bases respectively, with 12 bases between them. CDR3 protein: CASSLSGDPYEQYF. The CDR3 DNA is TGTGCCAGCAGCTTGTCGGGGGATCCTTACGAGCAGTACTTC.

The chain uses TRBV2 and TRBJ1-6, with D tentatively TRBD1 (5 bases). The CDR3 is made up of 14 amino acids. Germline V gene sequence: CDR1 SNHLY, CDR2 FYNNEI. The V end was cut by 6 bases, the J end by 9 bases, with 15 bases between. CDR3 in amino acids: CASRRRQTLSPLHF. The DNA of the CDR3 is TGTGCCAGCAGGAGAAGACAGACGCTTTCACCCCTCCACTTT.

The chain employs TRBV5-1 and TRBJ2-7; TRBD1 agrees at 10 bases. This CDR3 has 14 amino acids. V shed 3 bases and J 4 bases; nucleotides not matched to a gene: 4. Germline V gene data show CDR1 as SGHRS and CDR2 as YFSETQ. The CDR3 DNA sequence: TGCGCCAGCAGCTCGGACAGGGGGGTTTACGAGCAGTACTTC. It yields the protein CASSSDRGVYEQYF.

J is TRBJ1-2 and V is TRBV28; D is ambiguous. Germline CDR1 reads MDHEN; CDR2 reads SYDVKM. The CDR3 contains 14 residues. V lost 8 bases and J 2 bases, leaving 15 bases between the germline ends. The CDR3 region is CASEGTQQNYGYTF. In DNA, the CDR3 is TGTGCCAGCGAGGGCACCCAGCAGAACTATGGCTACACCTTC.

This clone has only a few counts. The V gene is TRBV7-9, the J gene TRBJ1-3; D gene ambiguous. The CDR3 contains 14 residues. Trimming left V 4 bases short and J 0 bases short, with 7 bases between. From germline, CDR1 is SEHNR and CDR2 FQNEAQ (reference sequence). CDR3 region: CASSSQPSGNTIYF. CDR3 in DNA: TGTGCCAGCAGCTCGCAGCCCTCTGGAAACACCATATATTTT.

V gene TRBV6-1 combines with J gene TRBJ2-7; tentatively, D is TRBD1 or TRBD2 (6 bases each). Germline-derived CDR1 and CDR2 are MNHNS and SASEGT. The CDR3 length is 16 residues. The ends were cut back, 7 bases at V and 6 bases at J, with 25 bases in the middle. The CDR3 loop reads CASTEGGWTYLSEQYF. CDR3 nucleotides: TGTGCCAGCACTGAGGGGGGTTGGACGTACCTCTCCGAGCAGTACTTC.